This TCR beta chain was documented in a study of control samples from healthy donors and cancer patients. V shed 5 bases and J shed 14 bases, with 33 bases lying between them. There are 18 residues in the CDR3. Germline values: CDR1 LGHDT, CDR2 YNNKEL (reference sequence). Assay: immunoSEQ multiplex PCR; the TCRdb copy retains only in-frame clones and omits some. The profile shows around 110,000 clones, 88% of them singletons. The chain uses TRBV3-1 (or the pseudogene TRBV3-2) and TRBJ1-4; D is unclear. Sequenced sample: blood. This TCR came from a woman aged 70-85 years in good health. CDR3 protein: CASSAVAPISVHNDPLFF. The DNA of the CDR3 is TGTGCCAGCAGCGCAGTAGCTCCCATTTCGGTGCATAATGACCCCCTGTTTTTT.